This T cell receptor (beta chain) was profiled in a study of T cell responses to AZD1222 COVID-19 vaccine. Second-dose schedules of about 4 or about 12 weeks were combined. The table came from immunoSEQ multiplex PCR; TCRdb's copy has only in-frame clones and leaves some out. This sample carries 25,000 to 40,000 clones, roughly 88% of them seen once, and the ten largest clones take about 14%. Study findings and constraints: Donor demographics were predominantly white British with a female majority; clonal diversity may be underestimated. CD4 TCRs covered the whole spike, strongest at regions 160-218 and 743-854. Variant regions that are unmutated are reportedly the target of nearly half of spike-specific TCRs.

Remarks on this clone: Its antigen is as yet unknown.

CDR1 is SNHLY and CDR2 is FYNNEI in the germline V gene. V lost 7 bases to trimming and J lost 3 bases, with 10 bases between them. This CDR3 is 13 amino acids long. The sequence was collected from an adult who received the AZD1222 COVID-19 vaccine. The source material was peripheral blood, sampled 28 days after the second AZD1222 dose. J is TRBJ1-3 and V is TRBV2, with a tentative D call TRBD1 (6 bases). CDR3 in DNA: TGTGCCAGCAACAGGGAAAATGGAAACACCATATATTTT. Its protein product is CASNRENGNTIYF.